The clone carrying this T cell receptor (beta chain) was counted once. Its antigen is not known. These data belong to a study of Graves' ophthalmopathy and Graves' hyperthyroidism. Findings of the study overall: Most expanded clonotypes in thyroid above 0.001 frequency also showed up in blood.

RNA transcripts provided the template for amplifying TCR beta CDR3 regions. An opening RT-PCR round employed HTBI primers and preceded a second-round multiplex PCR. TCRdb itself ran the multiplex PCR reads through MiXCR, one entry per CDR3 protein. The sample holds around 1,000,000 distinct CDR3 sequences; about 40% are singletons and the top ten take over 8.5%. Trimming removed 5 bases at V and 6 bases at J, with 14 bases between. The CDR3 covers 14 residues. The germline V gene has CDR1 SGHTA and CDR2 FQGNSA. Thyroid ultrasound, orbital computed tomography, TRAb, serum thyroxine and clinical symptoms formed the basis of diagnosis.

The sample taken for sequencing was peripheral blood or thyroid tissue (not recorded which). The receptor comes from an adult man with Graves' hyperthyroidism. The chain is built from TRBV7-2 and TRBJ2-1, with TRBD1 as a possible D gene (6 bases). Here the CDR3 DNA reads TGTGCCAGCAGCCCCGCAGGGGATGGCAATGAGCAGTTCTTC. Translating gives CASSPAGDGNEQFF.